The text below deals with one T cell receptor (beta chain). Study processing details: How many nucleated cells were present was estimated from reference gene primer amplification. Using immunoSEQ multiplex PCR, the repertoire was profiled, and TCRdb retains in-frame clones only, with some absent. V and J calls and clone size are given by that table; D and trimming were obtained from the DNA. The profile covers hundreds of thousands of clones, with roughly 84% appearing a single time and around 18% taken by the ten largest. The CDR3 length is 17 residues. With V trimmed by 0 bases and J by 4 bases, 4 bases remained unmatched. The germline V gene has CDR1 SGHTA and CDR2 FQGTGA. The data stem from a study of blood T cell repertoires in COVID-19. Study-wide background: Acute and convalescent COVID-19 samples came from the United States, Italy and Spain. Nucleic acid was either cDNA or gDNA, and it came from T cells, B-cell-depleted T cells, or PBMCs.

The TCR comes from a woman of 80 years or more with active or convalescent COVID-19. Sequenced: peripheral blood. The genes are TRBV7-3 and TRBJ2-1, with 12 positions matching TRBD2. The CDR3 spells CASSLTRLAGGYNEQFF. In DNA form, the CDR3 reads TGTGCCAGCAGCTTAACTCGGCTAGCGGGAGGGTACAATGAGCAGTTCTTC.